This T cell receptor beta chain is from a study of blood T cell repertoires in COVID-19. For the study at large: Specimens from acute and convalescent COVID-19 originated in the United States, Italy and Spain. T cells, B-cell-depleted T cells, or PBMCs supplied cDNA or gDNA.

Original processing methods: Reference gene primer amplification gave estimated nucleated cell counts. Generated by immunoSEQ multiplex PCR, the TCRdb table keeps only in-frame clones and is missing some. The V and J calls and clone size were taken over from that table, and D and trimming were inferred from the DNA. The table includes some 220,000 clones, approximately 81% detected once. The table lists this clone with a few counts. Trimming cost V 0 bases and J 2 bases; bases outside gene matches: 3. Per germline, CDR1 SGDLS and CDR2 YYNGEE. This CDR3 spans 16 amino acids. This sequence originates from a woman aged 55-75 years who had recovered from COVID-19. Sequenced sample: peripheral blood. This sequence joins TRBV9 and TRBJ2-5; TRBD1 agrees at 11 bases. Here the CDR3 DNA reads TGTGCCAGCAGCGTAGGAGGGGACAGGGGGCAAGAGACCCAGTACTTC. Translation gives CASSVGGDRGQETQYF.